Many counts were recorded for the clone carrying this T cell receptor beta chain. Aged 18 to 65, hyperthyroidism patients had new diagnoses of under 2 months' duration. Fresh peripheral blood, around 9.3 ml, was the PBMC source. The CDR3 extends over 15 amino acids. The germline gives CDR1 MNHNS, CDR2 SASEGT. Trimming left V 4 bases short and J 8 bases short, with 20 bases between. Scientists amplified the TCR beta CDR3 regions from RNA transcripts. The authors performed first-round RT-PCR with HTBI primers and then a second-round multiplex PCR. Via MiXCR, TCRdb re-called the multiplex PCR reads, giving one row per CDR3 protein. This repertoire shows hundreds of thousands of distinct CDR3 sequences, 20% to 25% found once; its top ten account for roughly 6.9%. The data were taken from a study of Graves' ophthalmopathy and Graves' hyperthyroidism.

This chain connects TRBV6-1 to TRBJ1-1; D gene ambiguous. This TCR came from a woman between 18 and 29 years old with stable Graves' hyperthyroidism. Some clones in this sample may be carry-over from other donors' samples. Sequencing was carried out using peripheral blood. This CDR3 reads CASSVSGVVLSEAFF. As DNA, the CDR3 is TGTGCCAGCAGTGTATCGGGAGTCGTCTTATCGGAAGCTTTCTTT.